This TCR beta chain was recorded in a study of blood T cell repertoires in COVID-19. About the study: The origin of the acute and convalescent COVID-19 samples was the United States, Italy and Spain. The analysed material was cDNA or gDNA that came from T cells, B-cell-depleted T cells, or PBMCs.

In the study's own analysis: By means of reference gene primer amplification, nucleated cell counts were estimated. TCRdb keeps only in-frame clones here, not all; method: immunoSEQ multiplex PCR. V, J and clone size were drawn from that table, and D and trimming were deduced from the DNA. Of about 190,000 clones listed, 88% are singletons. This CDR3 comprises 17 residues. The germline CDR1 and CDR2 sequences are SGHTS and YDEGEE. V shed 4 bases and J 0 bases; nucleotides not matched to a gene: 7. The source is a man aged 25-45 years with acute or convalescent COVID-19. The source material was peripheral blood. The chain carries TRBV5-8 and TRBJ1-6; 7 bases are shared with TRBD1. This CDR3 is CASSHWTGSSYNSPLHF. Here the CDR3 DNA reads TGTGCCAGCAGCCACTGGACAGGTAGCTCCTATAATTCACCCCTCCACTTT.